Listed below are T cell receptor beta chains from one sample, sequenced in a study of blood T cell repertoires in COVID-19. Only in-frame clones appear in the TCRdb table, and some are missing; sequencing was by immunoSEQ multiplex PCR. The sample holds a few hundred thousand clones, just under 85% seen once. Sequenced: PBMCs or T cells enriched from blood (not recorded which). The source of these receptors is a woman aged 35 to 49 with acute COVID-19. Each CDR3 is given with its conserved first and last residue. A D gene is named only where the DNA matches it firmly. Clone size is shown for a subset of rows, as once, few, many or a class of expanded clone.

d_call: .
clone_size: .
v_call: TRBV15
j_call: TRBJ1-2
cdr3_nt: TGTGCCACCAGCCCCCCAAGGGTCGACAACCGGGAGAACTATGGCTACACCTTC
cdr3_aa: CATSPPRVDNRENYGYTF

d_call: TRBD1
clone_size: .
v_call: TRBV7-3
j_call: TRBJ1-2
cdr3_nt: TGTGCCAGCAGCCGAACAGGGGTCTATGGCTACACCTTC
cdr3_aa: CASSRTGVYGYTF

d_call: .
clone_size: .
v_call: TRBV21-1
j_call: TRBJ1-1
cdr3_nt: TGTGCCAGCCCCCTCGACACCTACTTTATGAACACTGAAGCTTTCTTT
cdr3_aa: CASPLDTYFMNTEAFF

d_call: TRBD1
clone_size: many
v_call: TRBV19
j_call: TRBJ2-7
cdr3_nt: TGTGCCAGTAGTATAGTGGGACAGACCTACGAGCAGTACTTC
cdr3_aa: CASSIVGQTYEQYF

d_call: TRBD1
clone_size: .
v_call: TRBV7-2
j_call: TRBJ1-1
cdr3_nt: TGTGCCAGCAGCTTCGATACAGGGGACAACACTGAAGCTTTCTTT
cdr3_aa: CASSFDTGDNTEAFF

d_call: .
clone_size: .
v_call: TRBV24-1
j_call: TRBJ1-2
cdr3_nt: TGTGCCACCAGTGAATCACAGTATTCGGTAGGCTACACCTTC
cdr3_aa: CATSESQYSVGYTF

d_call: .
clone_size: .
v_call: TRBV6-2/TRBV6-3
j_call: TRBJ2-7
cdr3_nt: TGTGCCAGCAGTTACGCCGTAGTTATCGGGGGCGAGCAGTACTTC
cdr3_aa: CASSYAVVIGGEQYF

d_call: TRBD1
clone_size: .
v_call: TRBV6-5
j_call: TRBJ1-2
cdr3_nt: TGTGCCAGCAGTTACTCGACCGGGACAGGGGATGGCTACACCTTC
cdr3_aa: CASSYSTGTGDGYTF

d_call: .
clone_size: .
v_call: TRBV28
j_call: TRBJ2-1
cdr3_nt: TGTGCCAGCAGTTTCGGGTACAATGAGCAGTTCTTC
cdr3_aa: CASSFGYNEQFF

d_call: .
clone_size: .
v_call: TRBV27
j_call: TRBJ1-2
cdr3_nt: TGTGCCAGCAGGGGGGGTTCGGGACCTAACTATGGCTACACCTTC
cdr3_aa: CASRGGSGPNYGYTF

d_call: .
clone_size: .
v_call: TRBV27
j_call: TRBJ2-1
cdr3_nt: TGTGCCAGCAGTTTCCCCCAAGGGACTCTCTCCTACAATGAGCAGTTCTTC
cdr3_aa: CASSFPQGTLSYNEQFF

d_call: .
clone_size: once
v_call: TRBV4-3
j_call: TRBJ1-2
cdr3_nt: TGCGCCAGCAGCCATGGACAGTCTGCTAACTATGGCTACACCTTC
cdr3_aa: CASSHGQSANYGYTF

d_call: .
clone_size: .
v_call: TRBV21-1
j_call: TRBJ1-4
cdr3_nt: TGTGCCAGCAACCGAGGGACTTTCGGTGAAAAACTGTTTTTT
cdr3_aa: CASNRGTFGEKLFF

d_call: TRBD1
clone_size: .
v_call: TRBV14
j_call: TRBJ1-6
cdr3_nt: TGTGCCAGCAGCCCCCAGGGACAGAGCCTTTCACCCCTCCACTTT
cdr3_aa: CASSPQGQSLSPLHF

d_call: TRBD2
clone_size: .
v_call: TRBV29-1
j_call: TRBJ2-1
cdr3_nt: TGCAGCGTTGTAGCGGGGGGTACCTACAATGAGCAGTTCTTC
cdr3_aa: CSVVAGGTYNEQFF

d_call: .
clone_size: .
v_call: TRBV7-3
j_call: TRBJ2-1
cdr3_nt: TGTGCCAGCAGCTTAACGGGCGGGTACAATGAGCAGTTCTTC
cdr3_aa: CASSLTGGYNEQFF